A single sample gave rise to the 29 T cell receptor beta chains below, sequenced in a study of T cell repertoires in cytomegalovirus infection. No antigen has been assigned to these receptors. TCRdb used MiXCR to reprocess the reads, holding one entry per CDR3 protein. The repertoire holds approximately 110,000 distinct CDR3 sequences, with around 31% as singletons. Specimen: CD8+ T cells from cultured PBMCs, collected from culture after CMV antigen stimulation. The receptors were gathered from a human donor in good health (CMV status not recorded). Some clones in this sample may be carry-over from other donors' samples.

The sample holds many counts of this clonotype. The rearrangement links TRBV7-2 to TRBJ2-7; D gene uncertain. Germline CDR1 is SGHTA and CDR2 is FQGNSA. The CDR3 runs 15 residues. Trimming shortened V by 2 bases and J by 1 base, and 12 bases separated the two germline ends. CDR3 coding DNA: TGTGCCAGCAGCTTATCGCTCACCACTTCCTACGAGCAGTACTTC. Translating it yields CASSLSLTTSYEQYF.

This chain uses TRBV15 with TRBJ2-7, with 9 bases lining up with TRBD1. Germline trimming cut 9 bases from V and 6 bases from J; bases unmatched to any gene: 9. CDR3 length: 13 residues. The germline V gene has CDR1 LNHNV and CDR2 YYDKDF (reference sequence). CDR3 sequence (DNA): TGTGCCACAGCACGGGACAGGGTGGCCGAGCAGTACTTC. As protein: CATARDRVAEQYF.

On this clonotype: Mismatch with germline at one junction end may stem from a read error. The J gene is TRBJ2-3, the V gene TRBV7-2; TRBD2 aligns across 11 bases. CDR1 is SGHTA, CDR2 FQGNSA, per germline. The CDR3 runs 16 residues. The CDR3 region is CASSLRLAGLVDTQYF. As DNA, the CDR3 is TGTGCCAGCAGCTTAAGACTAGCGGGGTTGGTAGATACGCAATATTTT.

The chain has TRBV3-1 and TRBJ1-5; the D gene is possibly TRBD1 (6 bases). Germline values: CDR1 LGHDT, CDR2 YNNKEL (reference sequence). The CDR3 loop spans 14 amino acids. The germline V and J ends were trimmed by 3 bases and 5 bases, with 11 bases remaining between them. The CDR3 DNA reads as TGTGCCAGCAGCCAGGCAGGGGTAGATCAGCCCCAGCATTTT. Translating gives CASSQAGVDQPQHF.

The chain employs TRBV4-3 and TRBJ2-7; D is unclear. The CDR3 totals 15 residues. V lost 2 bases, J lost 2 bases, and 13 bases lay in between. Looked up from germline, CDR1 is LGHNA and CDR2 is YSLEER. The CDR3 DNA sequence: TGCGCCAGCAGCCAACTTACTCATGGGCCCTACGAGCAGTACTTC. Residues: CASSQLTHGPYEQYF.

The chain joins TRBV4-1 to TRBJ1-1, with TRBD1 identical over 11 bases. After removal of 0 bases from V and 8 bases from J, the junction contained 5 bases not matched to a gene. The CDR3 has 15 residues. Per germline, CDR1 MGHRA and CDR2 YSYEKL. The CDR3 region is CASSQEWTGGSEAFF. The CDR3 DNA is TGCGCCAGCAGCCAAGAGTGGACAGGGGGCTCCGAAGCTTTCTTT.

A few counts support this clonotype. V is TRBV6-1 and J is TRBJ2-7; tentatively, D is TRBD2 (6 bases). This CDR3 has 17 residues. Per the germline V gene, CDR1 is MNHNS and CDR2 is SASEGT. Trimming shortened V by 3 bases and J by 1 base, and 19 bases separated the two germline ends. The CDR3 bases are TGTGCCAGCAGTGACAGAACAGGAGGGTATTCGTCCTACGAGCAGTACTTC. It translates to CASSDRTGGYSSYEQYF.

In this sample, this clonotype turned up a few times. This chain links TRBV7-9 with TRBJ1-2; D gene ambiguous. Trimming cost V 0 bases and J 2 bases, with 4 bases left between them. The CDR3 sequence is 13 residues long. Germline CDR1 SEHNR, CDR2 FQNEAQ (reference sequence). CDR3 in DNA: TGTGCCAGCAGCTTAGCAGGGAACTATGGCTACACCTTC. Protein product: CASSLAGNYGYTF.

This clonotype was seen a few times. The chain links TRBV28 to TRBJ2-2; D is uncertain. The CDR3 runs to 14 residues. The V gene lost 7 bases and the J gene lost 5 bases, with 14 bases spanning the gap. CDR1 and CDR2 (germline): MDHEN, SYDVKM. CDR3 region: CASTDEVGTGELFF. The CDR3 DNA reads as TGTGCCAGCACGGACGAGGTCGGGACCGGGGAGCTGTTTTTT. Combining the CDR3 with reference TRBV28 and TRBJ2-2 gives the whole variable domain DVKVTQSSRYLVKRTGEKVFLECVQDMDHENMFWYRQDPGLGLRLIYFSYDVKMKEKGDIPEGYSVSREKKERFSLILESASTNQTSMYLCASTDEVGTGELFFGEGSRLTVL.

The genes are TRBV7-8 and TRBJ2-7; no firm D call. The CDR3 runs to 12 residues. Trimming took off 3 bases at V and 7 bases at J, with 10 bases between the two ends. CDR1 and CDR2 (germline): SGHVS, FQNEAQ. The CDR3 nucleotides are TGTGCCAGCAGCTTCCACAATCAGGAGCAGTACTTC. Amino acids: CASSFHNQEQYF.

J is TRBJ2-1 and V is TRBV7-6; D gene uncertain. The germline V and J ends were trimmed by 1 base and 9 bases, with 7 bases remaining between them. Looked up from germline, CDR1 is SGHVS and CDR2 is FNYEAQ. This CDR3 comprises 12 residues. CDR3 coding DNA: TGTGCCAGCAGCTTAGGGAACCTTGAGCAGTTCTTC. Its protein product is CASSLGNLEQFF.

The chain uses TRBV6-6 and TRBJ2-1, with D hard to call. This CDR3 region has 13 residues. In germline, CDR1 is MNHNY, CDR2 SVGAGI (reference sequence). V gave up 5 bases and J gave up 8 bases, with 13 bases separating them. The CDR3 region has the DNA TGTGCCAGCAGTCGCCCGGATAACCATGAGCAGTTCTTC. It translates to CASSRPDNHEQFF.

The chain uses TRBV27 and TRBJ2-5, with D perhaps TRBD1 (5 bases). This CDR3 is built from 15 residues. Per the germline V gene, CDR1 is MNHEY and CDR2 is SMNVEV (reference sequence). Trimming left V 4 bases short and J 5 bases short, with 17 bases between. CDR3 DNA: TGTGCCAGCAGTTCTCGATACAGGTTTTCGGAGACCCAGTACTTC. This translates into CASSSRYRFSETQYF.

This clonotype was seen only a few times. V and J are TRBV7-6 and TRBJ1-1; the D is unclear. The CDR3 is made up of 13 amino acids. Trimming stripped 2 bases from V and 5 bases from J, with 9 bases between. Germline-derived CDR1 and CDR2 are SGHVS and FNYEAQ. The CDR3 protein is CASSLRAGTEAFF. The CDR3 nucleotides read TGTGCCAGCAGCTTAAGGGCGGGGACTGAAGCTTTCTTT.

This clonotype was seen ten or more times. This chain uses TRBV14 with TRBJ1-4; D possibly corresponds to TRBD1 (6 bases). The CDR3 is made up of 15 amino acids. Deletions cut 0 bases from V and 5 bases from J, with 10 bases between. From germline, CDR1 is SGHDN and CDR2 FVKESK. In DNA, the CDR3 is TGTGCCAGCAGCCAAGAACAGGGATGGAATGAAAAACTGTTTTTT. Protein sequence: CASSQEQGWNEKLFF.

The table lists this clonotype with a few counts. The rearrangement uses TRBV10-2 and TRBJ2-7; D gene uncertain. The CDR3 consists of 13 residues. The germline V and J ends were trimmed by 3 bases and 5 bases, with 11 bases remaining between them. Germline V gives CDR1 WSHSY, CDR2 SAAADI. For the CDR3, the DNA is TGCGCCAGCAGTGATCAGGTTGACGACGAGCAGTACTTC. As protein: CASSDQVDDEQYF.

There are a few counts of this clonotype. This chain links TRBV28 with TRBJ1-5, with TRBD1 as a possible D gene (6 bases). Germline V lookup: CDR1 MDHEN, CDR2 SYDVKM. Trimming took 1 base from V and 5 from J, leaving 12 bases between them. The CDR3 spans 15 residues. In DNA, the CDR3 is TGTGCCAGCAGTTTATTCAGGGGAGGTGATCAGCCCCAGCATTTT. This translates into CASSLFRGGDQPQHF.

This clonotype occurred many times. The gene calls are TRBV7-6 and TRBJ1-2, with unresolved D. The V gene lost 4 bases and the J gene lost 4 bases, with 10 bases spanning the gap. Germline V gene data show CDR1 as SGHVS and CDR2 as FNYEAQ. The CDR3 has 13 residues. For the CDR3, the DNA is TGTGCCAGCAGCTACGGGGAGGGCTATGGCTACACCTTC. This encodes CASSYGEGYGYTF.

The V call is TRBV20-1, the J call TRBJ1-1; the D is unclear. Germline V gene data show CDR1 as DFQATT and CDR2 as SNEGSKA (reference sequence). The germline V and J ends were trimmed by 3 bases and 5 bases, with 10 bases remaining between them. The CDR3 runs 12 residues. CDR3 sequence reads: CSARWLETEAFF. CDR3 nucleotide sequence: TGCAGTGCTAGGTGGCTTGAGACTGAAGCTTTCTTT.

The rearrangement links TRBV29-1 to TRBJ2-1; D gene ambiguous. V lost 1 base and J lost 0, with 16 bases in between. This CDR3 contains 17 residues. The germline CDR1 and CDR2 sequences are SQVTM and ANQGSEA. The CDR3 region is CSVEGGVSVSSYNEQFF. The CDR3 nucleotides are TGCAGCGTTGAAGGTGGGGTCAGCGTGAGCTCCTACAATGAGCAGTTCTTC.

The CDR3 region has the DNA TGTGCCAGTAGTATTGACAGGCAATACGAGCAGTACTTC. This translates into CASSIDRQYEQYF. The chain employs TRBV19 and TRBJ2-7, with a tentative D call TRBD1 (6 bases). Germline CDR1 reads LNHDA; CDR2 reads SQIVND (reference sequence). CDR3 length: 13 residues. The V gene lost 3 bases and the J gene lost 4 bases, with 10 bases spanning the gap.

This clonotype was counted only a few times. The chain uses TRBV6-1 and TRBJ2-5; D remains unclear. CDR1 is MNHNS, CDR2 SASEGT, per germline. V lost 1 base and J 4 bases, leaving 16 bases between the germline ends. The CDR3 contains 16 residues. The CDR3 DNA is TGTGCCAGCAGTGAAGTTGGGCTAGATCGGAGAGAGACCCAGTACTTC. Protein: CASSEVGLDRRETQYF.

V and J are TRBV7-2 and TRBJ2-3, with D unresolved. The CDR3 is 15 amino acids. Looked up from germline, CDR1 is SGHTA and CDR2 is FQGNSA. The V end lost 5 bases, the J end lost 6 bases, and 18 bases lay between the germline ends. CDR3 sequence: CASSQTPRILDTQYF. The CDR3 nucleotides are TGTGCCAGCAGCCAAACCCCCCGGATTTTGGATACGCAGTATTTT.

A few counts support this clonotype. This CDR3 reads CASSPGQGQNIQYF. CDR3 sequence (DNA): TGTGCCAGCAGCCCGGGACAGGGCCAAAACATTCAGTACTTC. The J gene is TRBJ2-4, the V gene TRBV5-8, with TRBD1 matching 9 bases. The CDR3 consists of 14 residues. V trimming: 4 bases; J trimming: 5 bases; junction bases outside the gene matches: 4. Germline-derived CDR1 and CDR2 are SGHTS and YDEGEE.

A few counts support this clonotype. The V call is TRBV6-1, the J call TRBJ1-1; TRBD1 might be the D (5 bases). The CDR3 spans 13 residues. The ends were cut back, 7 bases at V and 1 base at J, with 10 bases in the middle. Per the germline V gene, CDR1 is MNHNS and CDR2 is SASEGT. The CDR3 nucleotides read TGTGCCAGCAAGCGGGACCCGAACACTGAAGCTTTCTTT. Amino acid sequence: CASKRDPNTEAFF.

This clonotype was detected ten times or more. The chain employs TRBV5-4 and TRBJ1-2; TRBD1 is a possible D gene (5 bases). Looked up from germline, CDR1 is SGHNT and CDR2 is YYREEE (reference sequence). The CDR3 contains 14 residues. V lost 0 bases to trimming and J lost 8 bases, with 14 bases between them. CDR3 region: CASSLGTGQRGYTF. The CDR3, as DNA: TGTGCCAGCAGCTTGGGTACGGGGCAGAGAGGCTACACCTTC. The variable domain in full, completed from reference TRBV5-4 and TRBJ1-2, reads ETGVTQSPTHLIKTRGQQVTLRCSSQSGHNTVSWYQQALGQGPQFIFQYYREEENGRGNFPPRFSGLQFPNYSSELNVNALELDDSALYLCASSLGTGQRGYTFGSGTRLTVV.

The chain combines TRBV12-5 with TRBJ2-3, with 9 bases lining up with TRBD2. The germline CDR1 and CDR2 sequences are LGHNT and FRNRAP. Trimming cost V 4 bases and J 2 bases; bases outside gene matches: 7. The CDR3 contains 16 residues. This CDR3 reads CASGWGTSLFTDTQYF. The CDR3, as DNA: TGTGCTAGTGGTTGGGGGACTAGCCTCTTCACAGATACGCAGTATTTT.

The chain carries TRBV6-6 and TRBJ1-3; TRBD1 matches 8 bases. V lost 1 base and J lost 3; bases outside the gene matches: 5. This CDR3 is 16 amino acids long. Germline CDR1 MNHNY, CDR2 SVGAGI (reference sequence). CDR3 protein: CASSYLTGEGGNTIYF. The CDR3 DNA follows: TGTGCCAGCAGTTACTTGACAGGGGAAGGTGGAAACACCATATATTTT.

This clonotype was observed at least ten times. This chain connects TRBV7-8 to TRBJ1-3; D remains ambiguous. Trimming pared 6 bases from V and 0 bases from J, leaving 3 bases between. This CDR3 spans 12 amino acids. Germline V gene sequence: CDR1 SGHVS, CDR2 FQNEAQ. In nucleotides, the CDR3 is TGTGCCAGCAGTTTCTCTGGAAACACCATATATTTT. Protein sequence: CASSFSGNTIYF.